This TCR beta chain emerged from a study of CD8+CD57+ T cells in acquired aplastic anemia. It was patients with CD8+CD57+ cell expansion by flow cytometry who were chosen for sequencing. By the time of blood sampling, patients had still received no therapy. Trimming pared 1 base from V and 6 bases from J, leaving 12 bases between. This CDR3 region has 14 residues. The germline V gene encodes CDR1 SGDLS and CDR2 YYNGEE. According to the study, genomic DNA was the template for TCR beta VDJ and CDR3 profiling. In TCRdb, the reads were re-called with MiXCR into one record per CDR3 protein. In the table there are about 260,000 distinct CDR3 sequences, around 82% of which are singletons.

The sequence was collected from a human donor with aplastic anemia. The specimen was sorted CD4+, CD8+, or CD8+CD57+ T cells (not recorded which) from PBMCs. The rearrangement joins TRBV9 to TRBJ2-3; D uncertain. The CDR3, as DNA: TGTGCCAGCAGCGTATCGCGGAACCCCGATACGCAGTATTTT. As protein: CASSVSRNPDTQYF.